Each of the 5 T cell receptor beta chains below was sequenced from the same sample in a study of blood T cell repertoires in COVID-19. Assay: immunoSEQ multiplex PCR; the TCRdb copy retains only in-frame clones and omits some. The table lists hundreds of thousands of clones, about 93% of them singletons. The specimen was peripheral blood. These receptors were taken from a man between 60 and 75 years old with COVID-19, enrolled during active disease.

CDR3 protein: CATAPSSGGEQYF. CDR3 bases: TGTGCCACTGCCCCGAGTAGCGGCGGCGAGCAGTACTTC. The genes are TRBV27 and TRBJ2-7; possibly TRBD2 for D (6 bases). The CDR3 runs 13 residues. Germline V CDR1 and CDR2: MNHEY, SMNVEV (reference sequence). V lost 10 bases to trimming and J lost 6 bases, with 19 bases between them.

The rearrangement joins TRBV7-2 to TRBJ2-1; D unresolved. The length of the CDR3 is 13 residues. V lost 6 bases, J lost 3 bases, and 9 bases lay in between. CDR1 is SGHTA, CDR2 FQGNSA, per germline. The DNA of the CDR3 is TGTGCCAGCAGTGCCGGGTACTACAATGAGCAGTTCTTC. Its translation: CASSAGYYNEQFF.

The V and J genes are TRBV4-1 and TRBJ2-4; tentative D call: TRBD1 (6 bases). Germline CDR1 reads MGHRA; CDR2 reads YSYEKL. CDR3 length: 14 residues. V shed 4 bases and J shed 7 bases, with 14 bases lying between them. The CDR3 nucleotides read TGCGCCAGCAGCCCAGGGGCAGTCGAGAACATTCAGTACTTC. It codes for CASSPGAVENIQYF.

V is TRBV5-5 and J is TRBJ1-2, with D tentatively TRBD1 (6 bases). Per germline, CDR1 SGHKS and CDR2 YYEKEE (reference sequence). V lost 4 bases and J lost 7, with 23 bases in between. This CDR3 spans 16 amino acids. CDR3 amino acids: CASSPASQGTLSGYTF. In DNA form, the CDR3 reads TGTGCCAGCAGCCCAGCCTCTCAGGGGACCTTGAGTGGCTACACCTTC.

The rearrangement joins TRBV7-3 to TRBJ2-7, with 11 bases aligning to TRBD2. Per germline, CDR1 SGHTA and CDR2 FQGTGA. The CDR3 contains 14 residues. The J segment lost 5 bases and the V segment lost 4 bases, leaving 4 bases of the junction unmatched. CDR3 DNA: TGTGCCAGCAGCTCCCTAGCGGGAGGCAACGAGCAGTACTTC. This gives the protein CASSSLAGGNEQYF.